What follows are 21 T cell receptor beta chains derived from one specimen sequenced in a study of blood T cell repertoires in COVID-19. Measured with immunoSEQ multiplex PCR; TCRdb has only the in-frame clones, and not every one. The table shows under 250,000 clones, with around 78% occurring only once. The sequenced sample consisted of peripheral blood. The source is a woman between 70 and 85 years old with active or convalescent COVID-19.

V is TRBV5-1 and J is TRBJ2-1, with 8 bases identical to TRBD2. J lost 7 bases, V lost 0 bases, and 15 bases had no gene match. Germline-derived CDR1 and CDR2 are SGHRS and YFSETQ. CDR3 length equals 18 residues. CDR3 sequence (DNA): TGCGCCAGCAGCTTGGGCGGGAACCGGGGGGGCGGTTGGAATGAGCAGTTCTTC. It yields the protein CASSLGGNRGGGWNEQFF.

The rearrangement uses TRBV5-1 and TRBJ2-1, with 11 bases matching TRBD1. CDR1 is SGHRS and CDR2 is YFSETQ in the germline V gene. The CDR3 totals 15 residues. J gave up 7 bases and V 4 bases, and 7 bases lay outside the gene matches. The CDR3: CASSTGTGGQNEQFF. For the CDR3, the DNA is TGCGCCAGCAGCACCGGGACAGGGGGTCAAAATGAGCAGTTCTTC. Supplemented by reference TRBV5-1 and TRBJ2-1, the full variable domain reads KAGVTQTPRYLIKTRGQQVTLSCSPISGHRSVSWYQQTPGQGLQFLFEYFSETQRNKGNFPGRFSGRQFSNSRSEMNVSTLELGDSALYLCASSTGTGGQNEQFFGPGTRLTVL.

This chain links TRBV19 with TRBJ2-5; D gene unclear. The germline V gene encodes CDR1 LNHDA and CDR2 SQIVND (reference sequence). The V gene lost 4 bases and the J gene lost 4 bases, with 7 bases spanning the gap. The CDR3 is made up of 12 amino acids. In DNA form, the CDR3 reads TGTGCCAGTAGTAGGTCGCGAGAGACCCAGTACTTC. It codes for CASSRSRETQYF.

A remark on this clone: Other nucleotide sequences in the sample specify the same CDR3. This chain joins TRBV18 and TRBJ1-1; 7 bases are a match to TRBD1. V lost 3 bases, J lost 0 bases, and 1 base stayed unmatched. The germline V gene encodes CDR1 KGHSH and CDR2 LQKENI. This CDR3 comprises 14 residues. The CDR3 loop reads CASSPGQMNTEAFF. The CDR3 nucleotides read TGTGCCAGCTCACCGGGACAGATGAACACTGAAGCTTTCTTT. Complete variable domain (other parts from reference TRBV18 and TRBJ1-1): NAGVMQNPRHLVRRRGQEARLRCSPMKGHSHVYWYRQLPEEGLKFMVYLQKENIIDESGMPKERFSAEFPKEGPSILRIQQVVRGDSAAYFCASSPGQMNTEAFFGQGTRLTVV.

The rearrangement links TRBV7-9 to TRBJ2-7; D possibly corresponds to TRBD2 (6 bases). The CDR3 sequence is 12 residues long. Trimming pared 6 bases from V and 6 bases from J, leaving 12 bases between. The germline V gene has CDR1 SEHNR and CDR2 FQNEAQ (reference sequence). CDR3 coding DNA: TGTGCCAGCAGGGGGACTGAACTCGAGCAGTACTTC. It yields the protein CASRGTELEQYF.

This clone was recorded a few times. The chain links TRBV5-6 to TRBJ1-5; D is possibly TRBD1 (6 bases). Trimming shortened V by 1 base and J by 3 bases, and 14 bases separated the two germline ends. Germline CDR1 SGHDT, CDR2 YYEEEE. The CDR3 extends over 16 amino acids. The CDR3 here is CASSLYGTGNNQPQHF. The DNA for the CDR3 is TGTGCCAGCAGCTTGTACGGAACAGGGAACAATCAGCCCCAGCATTTT.

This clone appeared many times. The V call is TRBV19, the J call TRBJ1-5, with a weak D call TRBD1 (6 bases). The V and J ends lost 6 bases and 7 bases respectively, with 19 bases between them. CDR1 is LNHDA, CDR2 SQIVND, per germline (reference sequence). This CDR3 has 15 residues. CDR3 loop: CASSRSAPQGQPQHF. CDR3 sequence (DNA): TGTGCCAGTAGCCGGTCGGCTCCCCAGGGGCAGCCCCAGCATTTT.

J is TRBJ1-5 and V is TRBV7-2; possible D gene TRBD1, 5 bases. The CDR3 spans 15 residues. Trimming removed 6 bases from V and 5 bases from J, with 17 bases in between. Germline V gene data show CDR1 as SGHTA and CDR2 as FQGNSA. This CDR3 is CASRSGGGKHQPQHF. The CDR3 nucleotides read TGTGCCAGCAGGTCCGGGGGGGGGAAACATCAGCCCCAGCATTTT.

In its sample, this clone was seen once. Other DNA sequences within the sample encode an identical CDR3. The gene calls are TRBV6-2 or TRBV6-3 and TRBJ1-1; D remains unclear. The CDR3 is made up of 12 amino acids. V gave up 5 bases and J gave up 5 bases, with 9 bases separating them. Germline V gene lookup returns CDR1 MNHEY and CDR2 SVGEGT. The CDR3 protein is CASSPVYTEAFF. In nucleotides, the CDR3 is TGTGCCAGCAGTCCAGTTTATACTGAAGCTTTCTTT.

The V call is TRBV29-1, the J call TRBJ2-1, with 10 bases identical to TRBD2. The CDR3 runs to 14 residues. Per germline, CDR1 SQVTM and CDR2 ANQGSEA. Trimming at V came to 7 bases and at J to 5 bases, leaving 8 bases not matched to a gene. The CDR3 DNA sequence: TGCAGCGGCCGGACTAGCGGTCGCAACAATGAGCAGTTCTTC. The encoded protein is CSGRTSGRNNEQFF.

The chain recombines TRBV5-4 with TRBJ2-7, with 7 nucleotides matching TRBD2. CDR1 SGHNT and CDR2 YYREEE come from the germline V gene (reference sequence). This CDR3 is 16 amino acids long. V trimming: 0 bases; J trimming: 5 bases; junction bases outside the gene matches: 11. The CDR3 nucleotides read TGTGCCAGCAGCTTGGGGGGGGGACGCCAGGTCCACGAGCAGTACTTC. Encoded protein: CASSLGGGRQVHEQYF.

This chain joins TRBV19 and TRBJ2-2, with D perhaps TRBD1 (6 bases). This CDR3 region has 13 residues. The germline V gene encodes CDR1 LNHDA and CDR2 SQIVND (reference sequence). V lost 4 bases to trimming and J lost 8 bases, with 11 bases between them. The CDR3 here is CASSTTGKGELFF. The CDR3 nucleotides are TGTGCCAGTAGTACTACAGGGAAAGGGGAGCTGTTTTTT.

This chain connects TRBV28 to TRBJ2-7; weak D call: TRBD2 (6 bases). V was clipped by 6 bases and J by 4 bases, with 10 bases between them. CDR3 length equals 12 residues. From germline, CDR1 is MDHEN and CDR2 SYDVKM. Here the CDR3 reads CASRGGVYEQYF. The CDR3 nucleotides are TGTGCCAGCAGGGGGGGAGTATACGAGCAGTACTTC.

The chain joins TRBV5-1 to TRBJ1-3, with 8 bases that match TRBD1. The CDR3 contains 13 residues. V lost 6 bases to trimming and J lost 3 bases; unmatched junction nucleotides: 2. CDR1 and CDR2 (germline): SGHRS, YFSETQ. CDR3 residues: CASTGTGGNTIYF. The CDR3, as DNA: TGCGCCAGCACCGGGACAGGTGGAAACACCATATATTTT.

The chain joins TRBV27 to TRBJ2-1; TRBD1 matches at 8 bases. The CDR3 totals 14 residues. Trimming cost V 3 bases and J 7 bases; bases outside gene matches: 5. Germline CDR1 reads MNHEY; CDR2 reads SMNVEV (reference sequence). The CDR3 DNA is TGTGCCAGCAGTTTGGACAGGGTCAGAAATGAGCAGTTCTTC. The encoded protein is CASSLDRVRNEQFF.

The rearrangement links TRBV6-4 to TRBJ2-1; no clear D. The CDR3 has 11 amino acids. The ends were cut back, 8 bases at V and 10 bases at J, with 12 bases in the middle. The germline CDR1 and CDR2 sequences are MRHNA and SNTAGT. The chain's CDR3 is CASLRIGEQFF. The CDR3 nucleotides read TGTGCCAGCTTACGAATCGGGGAGCAGTTCTTC.

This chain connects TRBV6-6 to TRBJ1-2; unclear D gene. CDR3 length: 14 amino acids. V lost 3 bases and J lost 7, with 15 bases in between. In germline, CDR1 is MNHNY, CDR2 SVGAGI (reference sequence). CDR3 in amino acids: CASSYQASLSGYTF. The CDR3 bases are TGTGCCAGCAGTTATCAGGCATCTCTTTCTGGCTACACCTTC.

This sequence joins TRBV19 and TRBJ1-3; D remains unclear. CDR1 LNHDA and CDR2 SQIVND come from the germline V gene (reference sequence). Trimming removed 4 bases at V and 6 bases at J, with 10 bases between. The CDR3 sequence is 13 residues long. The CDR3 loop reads CASSKQTSNTIYF. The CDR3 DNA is TGTGCCAGTAGTAAACAGACCTCAAACACCATATATTTT.

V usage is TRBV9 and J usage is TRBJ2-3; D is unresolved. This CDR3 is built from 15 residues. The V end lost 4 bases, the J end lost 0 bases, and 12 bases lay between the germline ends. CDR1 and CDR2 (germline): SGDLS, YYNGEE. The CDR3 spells CASSPPLTSTDTQYF. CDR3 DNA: TGTGCCAGCAGCCCACCCTTGACTAGCACAGATACGCAGTATTTT. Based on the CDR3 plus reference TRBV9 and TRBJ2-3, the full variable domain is DSGVTQTPKHLITATGQRVTLRCSPRSGDLSVYWYQQSLDQGLQFLIQYYNGEERAKGNILERFSAQQFPDLHSELNLSSLELGDSALYFCASSPPLTSTDTQYFGPGTRLTVL.

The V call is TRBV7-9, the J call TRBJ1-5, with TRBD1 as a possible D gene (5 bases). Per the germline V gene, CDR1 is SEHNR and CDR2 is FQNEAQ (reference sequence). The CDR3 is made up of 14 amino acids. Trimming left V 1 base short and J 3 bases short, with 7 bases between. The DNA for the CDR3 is TGTGCCAGCAGCTTAGAGGACAACAATCAGCCCCAGCATTTT. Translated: CASSLEDNNQPQHF.

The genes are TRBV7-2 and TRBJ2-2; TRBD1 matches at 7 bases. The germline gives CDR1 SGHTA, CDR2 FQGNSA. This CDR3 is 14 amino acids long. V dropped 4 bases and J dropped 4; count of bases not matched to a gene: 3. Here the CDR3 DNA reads TGTGCCAGCAGCTCTTGGACAGGCACCGGGGAGCTGTTTTTT. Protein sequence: CASSSWTGTGELFF.